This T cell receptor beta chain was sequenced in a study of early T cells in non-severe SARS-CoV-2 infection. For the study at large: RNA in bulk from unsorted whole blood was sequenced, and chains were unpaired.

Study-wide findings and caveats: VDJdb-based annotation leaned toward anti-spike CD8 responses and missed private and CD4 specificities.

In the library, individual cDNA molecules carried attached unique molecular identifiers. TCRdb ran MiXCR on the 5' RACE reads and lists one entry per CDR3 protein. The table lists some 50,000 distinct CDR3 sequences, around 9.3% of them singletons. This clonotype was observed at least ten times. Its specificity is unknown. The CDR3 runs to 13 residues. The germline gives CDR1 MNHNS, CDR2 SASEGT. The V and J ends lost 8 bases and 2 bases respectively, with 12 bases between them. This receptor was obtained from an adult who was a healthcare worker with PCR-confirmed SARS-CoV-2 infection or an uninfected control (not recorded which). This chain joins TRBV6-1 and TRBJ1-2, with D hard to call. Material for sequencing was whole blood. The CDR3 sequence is CASHLGKNYGYTF. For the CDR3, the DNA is TGTGCCAGCCACCTAGGGAAAAACTATGGCTACACCTTC.